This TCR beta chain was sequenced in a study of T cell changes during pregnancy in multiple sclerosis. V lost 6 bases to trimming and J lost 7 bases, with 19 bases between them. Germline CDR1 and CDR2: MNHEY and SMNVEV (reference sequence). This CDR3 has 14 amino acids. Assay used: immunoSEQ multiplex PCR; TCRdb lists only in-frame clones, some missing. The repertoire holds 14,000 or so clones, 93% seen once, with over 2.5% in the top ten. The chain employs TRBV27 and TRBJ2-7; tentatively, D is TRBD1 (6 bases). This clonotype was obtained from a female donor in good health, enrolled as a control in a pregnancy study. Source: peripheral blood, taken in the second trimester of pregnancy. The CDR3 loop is CASSLLGGSGEQYF. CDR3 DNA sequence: TGTGCCAGCAGCCTCCTAGGGGGATCGGGTGAGCAGTACTTC.